This is a list of T cell receptor beta chains from one sample in a study of long-term antiretroviral therapy in people with HIV. Clones were sequenced by immunoSEQ multiplex PCR, and TCRdb holds only the in-frame ones, with some missing. The sample yields some 14,000 clones, nearly 85% seen once. The sample was unsorted PBMCs, taken 1.8 years before starting antiretroviral therapy. These receptors originate from a woman aged 40 to 55 with HIV. Each CDR3 is given with its conserved first and last residue. The order of the fields is D gene, V gene, clone size, J gene, CDR3 DNA, CDR3 protein. D genes are given only for firm matches. The size field is filled for only some rows; it gives once, few, many or a size class.

D: NA
V: TRBV5-3
size: NA
J: TRBJ1-5
DNA: TGTGCCAGAAGCTTCTCGGGGCGGACCTTCAATCAGCCCCAGCATTTT
CDR3: CARSFSGRTFNQPQHF

D: NA
V: TRBV29-1
size: few
J: TRBJ1-3
DNA: TGCAGCGTTGAGGGGGGCTCGTCTTCGGAACACCATTGGTATTTT
CDR3: CSVEGGSSSEHHWYF

D: NA
V: TRBV7-9
size: once
J: TRBJ1-1
DNA: TGTGCCAGCAGCTTAGTGGGGGGTGCTGAAGCTTTCTTT
CDR3: CASSLVGGAEAFF

D: NA
V: TRBV28
size: NA
J: TRBJ2-7
DNA: TGTGCCAGCAGGGGACCTGACGGGGCCTCCTACGAGCAGTACTTC
CDR3: CASRGPDGASYEQYF

D: TRBD2
V: TRBV11-2
size: NA
J: TRBJ2-7
DNA: TGTGCCAGCAGGTCGACTAGCGGAGGCTACGAGCAGTACTTC
CDR3: CASRSTSGGYEQYF

D: NA
V: TRBV7-9
size: NA
J: TRBJ2-3
DNA: TGTGCCAGCAGCTTAGAGGGCACAGATACGCAGTATTTT
CDR3: CASSLEGTDTQYF

D: NA
V: TRBV2
size: NA
J: TRBJ1-2
DNA: TGTGCCAGCCCCGAGAGGGGTTCCTATGGCTACACCTTC
CDR3: CASPERGSYGYTF

D: NA
V: TRBV20-1
size: NA
J: TRBJ1-1
DNA: TGCAGTGCTAGAGTTACTGAAGCTTTCTTT
CDR3: CSARVTEAFF

D: TRBD1
V: TRBV9
size: NA
J: TRBJ2-7
DNA: TGTGCCAGCACCACGACAGGGGACTCCTACGAGCAGTACTTC
CDR3: CASTTTGDSYEQYF

D: TRBD2
V: TRBV12-5
size: NA
J: TRBJ2-1
DNA: TGTGCTAGTGGCCCGCGGGGGGCGGGAGTGGCAAATGAGCAGTTCTTC
CDR3: CASGPRGAGVANEQFF

D: NA
V: TRBV11-2
size: once
J: TRBJ2-5
DNA: TGTGCCAGCAGTGGGCTAGCAGAACAAGAGACCCAGTACTTC
CDR3: CASSGLAEQETQYF

D: TRBD2
V: TRBV19
size: once
J: TRBJ2-5
DNA: TGTGCCAGTAGAGGACTAGCGGAAGAGACCCAGTACTTC
CDR3: CASRGLAEETQYF

D: NA
V: TRBV6-6
size: NA
J: TRBJ2-7
DNA: TGTGCCAGCAGTTACGGGGAAAACTCCTACGAGCAGTACTTC
CDR3: CASSYGENSYEQYF